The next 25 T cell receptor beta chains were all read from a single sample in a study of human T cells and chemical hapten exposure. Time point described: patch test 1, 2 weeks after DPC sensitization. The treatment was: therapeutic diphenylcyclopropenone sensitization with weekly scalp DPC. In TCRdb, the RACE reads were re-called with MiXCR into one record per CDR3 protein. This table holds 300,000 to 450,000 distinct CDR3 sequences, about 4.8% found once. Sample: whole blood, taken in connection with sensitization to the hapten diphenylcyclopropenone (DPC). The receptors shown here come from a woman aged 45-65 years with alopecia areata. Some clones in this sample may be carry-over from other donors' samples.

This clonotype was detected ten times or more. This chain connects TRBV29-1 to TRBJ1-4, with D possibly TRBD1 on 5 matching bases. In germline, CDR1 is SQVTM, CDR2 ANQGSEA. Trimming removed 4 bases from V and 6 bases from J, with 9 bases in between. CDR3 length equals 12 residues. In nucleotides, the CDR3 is TGCAGCGTTGGCGGGGCAGATGAAAAACTGTTTTTT. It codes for CSVGGADEKLFF.

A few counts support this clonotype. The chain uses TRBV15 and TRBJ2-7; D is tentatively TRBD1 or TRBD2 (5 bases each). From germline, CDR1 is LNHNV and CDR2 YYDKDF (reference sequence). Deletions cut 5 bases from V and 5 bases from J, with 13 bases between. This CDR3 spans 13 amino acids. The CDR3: CATSYGGGNEQYF. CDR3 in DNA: TGTGCCACCAGCTATGGGGGTGGGAACGAGCAGTACTTC.

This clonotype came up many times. The CDR3 spells CASSLGATEAFF. CDR3 nucleotide sequence: TGTGCCAGCAGCTTAGGGGCCACTGAAGCTTTCTTT. The chain recombines TRBV7-9 with TRBJ1-1, with D unresolved. CDR1 and CDR2 from the germline V gene are SEHNR and FQNEAQ (reference sequence). V lost 1 base and J 4 bases, leaving 4 bases between the germline ends. The CDR3 runs 12 residues.

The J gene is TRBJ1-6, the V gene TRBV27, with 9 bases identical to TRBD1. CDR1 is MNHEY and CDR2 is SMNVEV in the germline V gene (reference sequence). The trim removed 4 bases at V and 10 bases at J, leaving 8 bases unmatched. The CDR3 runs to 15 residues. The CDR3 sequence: CASSYGGTGKSPLHF. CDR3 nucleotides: TGTGCCAGCAGTTATGGAGGGACAGGGAAATCACCCCTCCACTTT.

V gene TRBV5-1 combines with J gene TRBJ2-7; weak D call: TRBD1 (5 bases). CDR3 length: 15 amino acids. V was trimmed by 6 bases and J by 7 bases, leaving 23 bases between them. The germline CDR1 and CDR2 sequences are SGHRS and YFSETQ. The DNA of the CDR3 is TGCGCCAGCAACGAGCGTGGGGCGCGGTTGGGGGAGCAGTACTTC. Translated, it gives CASNERGARLGEQYF. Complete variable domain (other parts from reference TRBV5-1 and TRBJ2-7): KAGVTQTPRYLIKTRGQQVTLSCSPISGHRSVSWYQQTPGQGLQFLFEYFSETQRNKGNFPGRFSGRQFSNSRSEMNVSTLELGDSALYLCASNERGARLGEQYFGPGTRLTVT.

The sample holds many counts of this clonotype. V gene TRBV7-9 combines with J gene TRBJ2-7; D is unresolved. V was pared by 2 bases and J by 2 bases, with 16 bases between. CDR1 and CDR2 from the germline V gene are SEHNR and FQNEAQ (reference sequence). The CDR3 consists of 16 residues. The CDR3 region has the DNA TGTGCCAGCAGCTTACCGACTCACCGCCCGGCCTACGAGCAGTACTTC. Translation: CASSLPTHRPAYEQYF.

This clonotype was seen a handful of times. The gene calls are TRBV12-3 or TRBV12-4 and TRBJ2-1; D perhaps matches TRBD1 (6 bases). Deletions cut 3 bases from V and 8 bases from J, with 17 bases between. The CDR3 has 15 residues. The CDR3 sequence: CASSFGTTSRDEQFF. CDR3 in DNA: TGTGCCAGCAGTTTCGGGACAACCAGCCGAGATGAGCAGTTCTTC.

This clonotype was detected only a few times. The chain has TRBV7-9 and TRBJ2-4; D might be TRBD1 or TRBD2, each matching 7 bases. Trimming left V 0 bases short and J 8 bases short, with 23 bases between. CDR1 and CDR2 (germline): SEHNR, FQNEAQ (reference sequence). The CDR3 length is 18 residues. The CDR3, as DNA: TGTGCCAGCAGCTTAGCGAGTGACAGGGAGGGTCAAAAACACATTCAGTACTTC. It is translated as CASSLASDREGQKHIQYF.

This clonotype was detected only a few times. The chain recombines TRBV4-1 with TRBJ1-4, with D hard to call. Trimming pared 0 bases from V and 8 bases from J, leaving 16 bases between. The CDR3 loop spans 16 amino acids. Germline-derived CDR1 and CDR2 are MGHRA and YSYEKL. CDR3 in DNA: TGCGCCAGCAGCCAAGATTGGGTCCAATGGAAGGAAAAACTGTTTTTT. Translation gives CASSQDWVQWKEKLFF.

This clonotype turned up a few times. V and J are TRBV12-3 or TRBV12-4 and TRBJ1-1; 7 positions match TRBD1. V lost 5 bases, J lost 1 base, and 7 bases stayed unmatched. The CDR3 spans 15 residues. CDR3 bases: TGTGCCAGCAGTCCGTCCAAGGGGGCGAACACTGAAGCTTTCTTT. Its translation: CASSPSKGANTEAFF.

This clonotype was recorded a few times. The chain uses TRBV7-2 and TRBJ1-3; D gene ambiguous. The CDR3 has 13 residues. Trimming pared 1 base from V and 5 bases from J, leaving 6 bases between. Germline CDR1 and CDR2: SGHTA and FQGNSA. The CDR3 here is CASSLEARNTIYF. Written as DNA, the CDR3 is TGTGCCAGCAGCTTAGAGGCGCGAAACACCATATATTTT.

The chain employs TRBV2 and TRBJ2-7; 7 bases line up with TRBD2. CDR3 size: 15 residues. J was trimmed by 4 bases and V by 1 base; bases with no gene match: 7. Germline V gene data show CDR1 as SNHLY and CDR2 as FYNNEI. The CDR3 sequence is CASSEGGGGWYEQYF. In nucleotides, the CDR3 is TGTGCCAGCAGTGAAGGCGGGGGAGGCTGGTACGAGCAGTACTTC.

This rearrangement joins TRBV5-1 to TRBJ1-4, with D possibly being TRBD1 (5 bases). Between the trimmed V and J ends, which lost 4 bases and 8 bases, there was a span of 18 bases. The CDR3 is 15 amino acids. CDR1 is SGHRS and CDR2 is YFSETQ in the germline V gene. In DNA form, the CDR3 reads TGCGCCAGCAGCCCCCAGGGAGGGCCCGGAGAAAAACTGTTTTTT. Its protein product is CASSPQGGPGEKLFF.

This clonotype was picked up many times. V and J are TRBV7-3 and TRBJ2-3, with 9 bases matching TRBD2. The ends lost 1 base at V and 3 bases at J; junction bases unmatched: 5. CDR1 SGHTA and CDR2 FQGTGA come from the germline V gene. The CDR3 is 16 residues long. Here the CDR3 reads CASSLRRGGRTDTQYF. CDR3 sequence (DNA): TGTGCCAGCAGCTTAAGGCGGGGGGGCCGGACAGATACGCAGTATTTT.

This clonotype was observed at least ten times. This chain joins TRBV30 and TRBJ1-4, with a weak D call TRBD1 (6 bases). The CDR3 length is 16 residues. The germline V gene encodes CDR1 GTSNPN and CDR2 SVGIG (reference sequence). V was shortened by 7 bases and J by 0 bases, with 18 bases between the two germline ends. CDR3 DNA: TGTGCCTTCACAGGGCCCACCGTTGCAACTAATGAAAAACTGTTTTTT. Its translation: CAFTGPTVATNEKLFF.

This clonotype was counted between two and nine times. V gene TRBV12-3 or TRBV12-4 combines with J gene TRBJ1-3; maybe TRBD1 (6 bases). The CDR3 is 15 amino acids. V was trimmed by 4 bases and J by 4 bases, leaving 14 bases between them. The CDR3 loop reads CASSSYRAAGNTIYF. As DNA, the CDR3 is TGTGCCAGCAGTTCGTACAGGGCAGCGGGAAACACCATATATTTT.

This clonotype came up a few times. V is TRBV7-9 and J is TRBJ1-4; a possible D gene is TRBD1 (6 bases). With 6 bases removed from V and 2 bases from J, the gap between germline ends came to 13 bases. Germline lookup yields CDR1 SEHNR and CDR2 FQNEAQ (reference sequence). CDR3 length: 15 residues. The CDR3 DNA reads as TGTGCCAGCAGATCTACAGGGCAGACTAATGAAAAACTGTTTTTT. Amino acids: CASRSTGQTNEKLFF.

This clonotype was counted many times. The chain's CDR3 is CASSQAPAPNYEQYF. DNA of the CDR3: TGCGCCAGCAGCCAAGCGCCAGCGCCTAACTACGAGCAGTACTTC. This chain joins TRBV4-3 and TRBJ2-7; D is unresolved. Germline CDR1 and CDR2: LGHNA and YSLEER. The CDR3 spans 15 residues. The V end was cut by 1 base, the J end by 3 bases, with 13 bases between.

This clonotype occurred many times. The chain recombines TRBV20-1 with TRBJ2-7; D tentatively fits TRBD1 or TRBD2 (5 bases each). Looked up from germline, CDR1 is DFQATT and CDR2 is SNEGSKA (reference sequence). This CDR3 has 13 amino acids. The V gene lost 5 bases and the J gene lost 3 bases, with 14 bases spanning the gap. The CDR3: CSAVVKGSYEQYF. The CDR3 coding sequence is TGCAGTGCTGTTGTAAAGGGGAGCTACGAGCAGTACTTC.

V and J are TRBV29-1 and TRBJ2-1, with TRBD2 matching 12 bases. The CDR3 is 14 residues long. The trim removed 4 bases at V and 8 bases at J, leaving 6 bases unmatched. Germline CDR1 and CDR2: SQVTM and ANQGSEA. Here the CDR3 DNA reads TGCAGCGTTGTGATACTAGCGGGAGGTGATGAGCAGTTCTTC. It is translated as CSVVILAGGDEQFF.

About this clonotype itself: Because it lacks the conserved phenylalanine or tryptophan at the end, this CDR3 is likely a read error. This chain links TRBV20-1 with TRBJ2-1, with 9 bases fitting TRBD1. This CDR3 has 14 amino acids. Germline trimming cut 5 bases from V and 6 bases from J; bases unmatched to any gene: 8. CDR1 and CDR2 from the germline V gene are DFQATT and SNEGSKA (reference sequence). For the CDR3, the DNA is TGCAGTGCTGAAGGGACAGGGCGGGTCAATGAGCAGTTCCTC. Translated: CSAEGTGRVNEQFL.

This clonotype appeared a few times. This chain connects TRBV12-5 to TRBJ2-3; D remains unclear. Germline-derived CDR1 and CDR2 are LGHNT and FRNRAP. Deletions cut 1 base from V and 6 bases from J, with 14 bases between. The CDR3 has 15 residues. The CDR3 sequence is CASGLGVVSSDTQYF. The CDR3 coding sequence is TGTGCTAGTGGTTTGGGGGTAGTTTCGTCTGATACGCAGTATTTT.

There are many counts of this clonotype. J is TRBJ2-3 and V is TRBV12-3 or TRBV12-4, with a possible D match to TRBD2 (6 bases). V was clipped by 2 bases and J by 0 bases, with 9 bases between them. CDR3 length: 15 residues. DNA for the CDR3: TGTGCCAGCAGTTTAAAGGGAGGTAGCACAGATACGCAGTATTTT. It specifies CASSLKGGSTDTQYF.

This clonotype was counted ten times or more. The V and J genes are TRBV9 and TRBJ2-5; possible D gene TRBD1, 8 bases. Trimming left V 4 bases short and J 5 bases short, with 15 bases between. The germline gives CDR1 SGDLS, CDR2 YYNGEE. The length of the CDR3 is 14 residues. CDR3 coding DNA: TGTGCCAGCAGCTTAGGACAGGGAGGGGAGACCCAGTACTTC. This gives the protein CASSLGQGGETQYF.

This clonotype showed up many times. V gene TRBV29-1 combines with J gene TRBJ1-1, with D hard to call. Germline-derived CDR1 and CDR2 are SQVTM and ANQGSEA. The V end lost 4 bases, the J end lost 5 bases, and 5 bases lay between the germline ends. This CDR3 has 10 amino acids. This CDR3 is CSVGKTEAFF. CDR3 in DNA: TGCAGCGTTGGTAAAACTGAAGCTTTCTTT.